This TCR beta chain was identified during a study of cytomegalovirus exposure and HLA in healthy donors. Overall study context: The same platform was used for the 130 or so validation repertoires as for the roughly 730 first-cohort repertoires, as reported in a later analysis.

Generated by immunoSEQ multiplex PCR, the TCRdb table keeps only in-frame clones and is missing some. The sample carries about 120,000 clones, roughly 83% recorded once. A word on this clone: Its antigen is unidentified.

V shed 4 bases, J shed 8 bases, and the junction held 4 bases outside the gene matches. The germline V gene has CDR1 MNHEY and CDR2 SVGAGI. This CDR3 spans 12 amino acids. Study-level results: Some public TCRs appeared in many individuals, while most sequences were rare. The study labeled fewer than 200 TCR beta chains cytomegalovirus-associated. Through in vitro validation, three CMV-associated chains were shown to be specific for CMV antigens.

The TCR sequence derives from a man aged 18-30 years in good health and CMV-seronegative. The material sequenced was PBMCs. This sequence joins TRBV6-5 and TRBJ1-1; 7 bases agree with TRBD1. Here the CDR3 reads CASSLDRLEAFF. For the CDR3, the DNA is TGTGCCAGCAGTTTGGACAGGTTGGAAGCTTTCTTT.